This T cell receptor (beta chain) comes out of a study of cytomegalovirus exposure and HLA in healthy donors (dated by TCRdb to between 2016 and 2019). Notes on the research overall: According to a later analysis, one platform produced both the approximately 110 validation repertoires and the 666 repertoires of the first cohort. The study aimed to test whether cataloging public T cell receptors could reveal signatures of past pathogen exposure. Along with the approximately 670-subject first cohort, a separate validation cohort of 120 different subjects was used. The study combined high-throughput TCR immunosequencing, statistical association of individual TCRs with disease status, and machine learning to predict cytomegalovirus infection status.

The germline V gene yields SGHRS for CDR1 and YFSETQ for CDR2. CDR3 length: 12 amino acids, cysteine to phenylalanine. Solely the CDR3 DNA is kept, with 36 bases framed from the first base. Trimming takes 0 bases from V and 5 bases from J, and the germline ends sit 6 bases apart. The donors belonged to the validation cohort of around 120 subjects, which was separate from the approximately 700-subject first cohort. General findings and caveats noted by the study authors: In vitro tests confirmed that a few of the cytomegalovirus-associated TCR beta chains recognize cytomegalovirus antigens. All 120 or so repertoires were used to score co-occurrence in the validation cohort in a later analysis, because that analysis had no HLA typing for the cohort. In the study, approximately 160 TCR beta chains were listed as associated with cytomegalovirus. The classifier was reported to diagnose cytomegalovirus status with high specificity and sensitivity in both the original and validation cohorts. Most TCR sequences were seen in very few donors, while some public TCRs were found in many individuals. In a later analysis, TCRs clustered in the first cohort were found to also tend to co-occur in the roughly 130 validation repertoires, with 90% to 95% of cluster scores above 0. The authors suggested that the approach could potentially be generalized to other disease states and immunological phenotypes.

Library method: the immunoSEQ multiplex PCR assay. Per the source publication's procedure: To diagnose cytomegalovirus status from the catalog of TCR beta chain sequences, a statistical classification framework was built. This is the immuneACCESS table as TCRdb keeps it, with only in-frame sequences that have V and J called. A part of the clones is gone; compared with another copy, unresolved V genes explain less than half, and the rest is unexplained. Clone size and the V and J calls come from that table; the DNA yielded D and trimming. This sample is represented by under 250,000 clones; roughly three quarters of them were singletons. Roughly 1.2% of the sample comes from the top ten. With regard to this clone: The specificity of this receptor is unknown. Base qualities are not provided; no much larger clone lies one nucleotide away.

Sample: PBMCs. The receptor comes from a woman aged 30 to 39 in good health and CMV-seronegative. The chain is made from TRBV5-1 and TRBJ2-7, with a tentative D gene TRBD2 over 5 matching bases. This receptor carries the CDR3 CASSLAGDEQYF. The base sequence is TGCGCCAGCAGCTTGGCCGGGGACGAGCAGTACTTC.